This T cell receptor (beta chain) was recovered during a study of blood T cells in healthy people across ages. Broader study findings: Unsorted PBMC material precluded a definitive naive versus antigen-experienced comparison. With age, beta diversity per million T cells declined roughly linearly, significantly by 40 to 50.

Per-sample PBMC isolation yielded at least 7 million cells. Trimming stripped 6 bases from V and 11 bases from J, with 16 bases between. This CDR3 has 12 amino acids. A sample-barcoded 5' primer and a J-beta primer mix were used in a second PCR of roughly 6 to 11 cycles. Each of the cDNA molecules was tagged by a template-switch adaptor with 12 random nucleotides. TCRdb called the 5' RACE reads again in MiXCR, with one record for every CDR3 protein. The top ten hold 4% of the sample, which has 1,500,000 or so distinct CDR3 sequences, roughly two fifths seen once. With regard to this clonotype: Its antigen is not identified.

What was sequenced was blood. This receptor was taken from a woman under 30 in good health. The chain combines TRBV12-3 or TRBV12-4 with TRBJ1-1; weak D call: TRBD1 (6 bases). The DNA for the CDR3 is TGTGCCAGCAGCCCGACAGGACAAGTCGCTTTCTTT. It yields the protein CASSPTGQVAFF.